This passage covers 23 T cell receptor beta chains from one sample sequenced in a study of T-cell reconstitution after alpha-beta-depleted transplantation in children. TCRbeta library preparation incorporated unique molecular identifiers. MiXCR, applied by TCRdb to the PCR reads, yields one record per CDR3 protein. The data contain almost 400,000 distinct CDR3 sequences, roughly 22% of them singletons. The sample here was PBMCs from the stem cell graft donor, taken from the stem cell graft. Source of these receptors: a human donor who donated a stem cell graft to a child with acute myeloid leukemia.

V gene TRBV5-4 combines with J gene TRBJ2-3; D gene unclear. CDR1 is SGHNT and CDR2 is YYREEE in the germline V gene (reference sequence). This CDR3 region has 13 residues. Between the trimmed V and J ends, which lost 2 bases and 0 bases, there was a span of 4 bases. The chain's CDR3 is CASSFWSTDTQYF. CDR3 coding DNA: TGTGCCAGCAGCTTCTGGAGCACAGATACGCAGTATTTT.

This clonotype was picked up a small number of times. The chain employs TRBV20-1 and TRBJ2-7, with D tentatively TRBD1 or TRBD2 (7 bases each). Germline V gene data show CDR1 as DFQATT and CDR2 as SNEGSKA (reference sequence). This CDR3 region has 15 residues. V lost 6 bases to trimming and J lost 3 bases, with 21 bases between them. CDR3 loop: CSAPQVAGGVYEQYF. The CDR3 bases are TGCAGTGCCCCCCAAGTGGCAGGGGGGGTCTACGAGCAGTACTTC.

This clonotype was seen a few times. This sequence joins TRBV12-3 or TRBV12-4 and TRBJ2-6; D remains unclear. The V gene lost 6 bases and the J gene lost 0 bases, with 3 bases spanning the gap. The CDR3 extends over 13 amino acids. The CDR3: CASRASGANVLTF. The CDR3 nucleotides are TGTGCCAGCAGGGCCTCTGGGGCCAACGTCCTGACTTTC.

CDR3 DNA: TGTGCCAGCAGCTTCTCAATACGGGCACCCTACGAGCAGTACTTC. This codes for CASSFSIRAPYEQYF. The chain joins TRBV7-3 to TRBJ2-7; D is undetermined. Deletions cut 3 bases from V and 2 bases from J, with 14 bases between. Germline V gene lookup returns CDR1 SGHTA and CDR2 FQGTGA. The CDR3 totals 15 residues.

There are a few counts of this clonotype. This chain uses TRBV20-1 with TRBJ2-5, with D perhaps matching TRBD1 (7 bases). This CDR3 is built from 13 residues. V gave up 2 bases and J gave up 5 bases, with 12 bases separating them. Germline V CDR1 and CDR2: DFQATT, SNEGSKA (reference sequence). CDR3 sequence: CSARPGGPETQYF. The CDR3 DNA reads TGCAGTGCTAGACCAGGGGGGCCGGAGACCCAGTACTTC.

This clonotype was picked up many times. The genes are TRBV6-6 and TRBJ2-1; a weak D match, TRBD2 (6 bases). The germline gives CDR1 MNHNY, CDR2 SVGAGI (reference sequence). V was clipped by 4 bases and J by 8 bases, with 12 bases between them. The CDR3 spans 13 residues. In DNA form, the CDR3 reads TGTGCCAGCAGTTGGGAGGCAATCGATGAGCAGTTCTTC. Its protein is CASSWEAIDEQFF.

This clonotype was found a few times. The rearrangement joins TRBV6-5 to TRBJ2-1; D may be TRBD2 (6 bases). CDR1 MNHEY and CDR2 SVGAGI come from the germline V gene. Deletions cut 2 bases from V and 2 bases from J, with 16 bases between. This CDR3 spans 17 amino acids. Here the CDR3 DNA reads TGTGCCAGCAGTTACCGCGGCGGGGAGGTAACCTACAATGAGCAGTTCTTC. Translation: CASSYRGGEVTYNEQFF.

The V and J genes are TRBV12-3 or TRBV12-4 and TRBJ1-1; unclear D gene. The CDR3 sequence is 14 residues long. V was cut by 6 bases and J by 1 base, with 12 bases left in between. DNA for the CDR3: TGTGCCAGCAGGATAGAAGGCTCGAACACTGAAGCTTTCTTT. Residues: CASRIEGSNTEAFF.

This chain links TRBV4-3 with TRBJ2-7; no definite D call. The CDR3 runs to 15 residues. Germline lookup yields CDR1 LGHNA and CDR2 YSLEER. V shed 0 bases and J shed 2 bases, with 11 bases lying between them. The CDR3 sequence is CASSQDSSRAYEQYF. CDR3 nucleotide sequence: TGCGCCAGCAGCCAAGATAGCAGTAGAGCCTACGAGCAGTACTTC.

This clonotype was observed many times. The chain links TRBV7-9 to TRBJ2-1; no clear D. Germline values: CDR1 SEHNR, CDR2 FQNEAQ (reference sequence). The CDR3 is 12 residues long. Trimming removed 6 bases at V and 7 bases at J, with 10 bases between. The CDR3, as DNA: TGTGCCAGCAGTTTGATGGGGAATGAGCAGTTCTTC. Amino acids: CASSLMGNEQFF.

This clonotype was found a few times. The V and J genes are TRBV6-1 and TRBJ1-5; D possibly corresponds to TRBD1 (5 bases). This CDR3 contains 14 residues. CDR1 MNHNS and CDR2 SASEGT come from the germline V gene. V was pared by 7 bases and J by 5 bases, with 15 bases between. This chain's CDR3 is CASMGRGLDQPQHF. CDR3 bases: TGTGCCAGCATGGGGAGGGGTTTGGATCAGCCCCAGCATTTT.

The chain recombines TRBV28 with TRBJ2-7; TRBD1 agrees at 9 bases. Germline loops: CDR1 MDHEN, CDR2 SYDVKM. The CDR3 runs to 14 residues. Trimming took 6 bases from V and 3 from J; bases not matched to a gene: 6. CDR3 bases: TGTGCCAGCAGCCGGACAGGGGTGATCTACGAGCAGTACTTC. Residues: CASSRTGVIYEQYF. The variable domain in full, completed from reference TRBV28 and TRBJ2-7, reads DVKVTQSSRYLVKRTGEKVFLECVQDMDHENMFWYRQDPGLGLRLIYFSYDVKMKEKGDIPEGYSVSREKKERFSLILESASTNQTSMYLCASSRTGVIYEQYFGPGTRLTVT.

The V and J genes are TRBV7-2 and TRBJ2-3; D possibly corresponds to TRBD1 (5 bases). V lost 1 base and J 4 bases, leaving 12 bases between the germline ends. Germline V gene data show CDR1 as SGHTA and CDR2 as FQGNSA. This CDR3 contains 15 residues. The DNA of the CDR3 is TGTGCCAGCAGCTTAGGGACACCCTGGTCAGATACGCAGTATTTT. Amino acids: CASSLGTPWSDTQYF.

The genes are TRBV9 and TRBJ2-3, with 15 bases matching TRBD2. The CDR3 is made up of 16 amino acids. CDR1 is SGDLS and CDR2 is YYNGEE in the germline V gene. J was trimmed by 5 bases and V by 2 bases; bases with no gene match: 3. The CDR3 region has the DNA TGTGCCAGCAGCGTCGGACTAGCGGGAGGGGTAGATACGCAGTATTTT. It encodes CASSVGLAGGVDTQYF.

The chain combines TRBV19 with TRBJ2-3; 10 positions match TRBD2. Germline V CDR1 and CDR2: LNHDA, SQIVND (reference sequence). The CDR3 contains 18 residues. With 0 bases clipped from V and 2 bases from J, the junction kept 8 bases outside the gene matches. The CDR3 nucleotides read TGTGCCAGTAGTATAGAGCATTGGACTAGCGGACCCACAGATACGCAGTATTTT. Its protein product is CASSIEHWTSGPTDTQYF.

The chain joins TRBV12-3 or TRBV12-4 to TRBJ2-5; TRBD2 aligns across 9 bases. The CDR3 sequence is 16 residues long. V lost 4 bases to trimming and J lost 4 bases; unmatched junction nucleotides: 10. The CDR3 sequence is CASSSQGSGSGETQYF. CDR3 bases: TGTGCCAGCAGTTCCCAAGGTAGCGGGAGTGGAGAGACCCAGTACTTC.

This clonotype was found many times. The V call is TRBV12-3 or TRBV12-4, the J call TRBJ2-1, with D tentatively TRBD2 (6 bases). V was shortened by 2 bases and J by 8 bases, with 16 bases between the two germline ends. The CDR3 has 15 residues. The CDR3 bases are TGTGCCAGCAGTTTACGCGGGGCTCCCGGCGATGAGCAGTTCTTC. It encodes CASSLRGAPGDEQFF.

This clonotype has a single count. V is TRBV7-3 and J is TRBJ2-1; the match to TRBD2 covers 16 bases. J lost 2 bases, V lost 4 bases, and 11 bases had no gene match. Germline CDR1 reads SGHTA; CDR2 reads FQGTGA. There are 20 residues in the CDR3. This CDR3 reads CASSSTPPGTSGRAYNEQFF. As DNA, the CDR3 is TGTGCCAGCAGCTCGACCCCGCCCGGGACTAGCGGGAGGGCCTACAATGAGCAGTTCTTC.

This clonotype was counted only a few times. This chain connects TRBV6-2 or TRBV6-3 to TRBJ1-1; D might be TRBD1 (6 bases). From germline, CDR1 is MNHEY and CDR2 SVGEGT. Trimming left V 3 bases short and J 8 bases short, with 16 bases between. CDR3 length equals 14 residues. CDR3 DNA: TGTGCCAGCAGTTATTCCTCCGGACAGTTAGAAGCTTTCTTT. Encoded protein: CASSYSSGQLEAFF.

This clonotype was seen more than once but under ten times. The chain has TRBV9 and TRBJ2-5, with TRBD2 matching 9 bases. This CDR3 has 16 residues. V trimming: 3 bases; J trimming: 4 bases; junction bases outside the gene matches: 10. Germline lookup yields CDR1 SGDLS and CDR2 YYNGEE. The CDR3 sequence is CASSASSGTAPETQYF. In DNA, the CDR3 is TGTGCCAGCAGCGCGTCTAGCGGGACGGCCCCAGAGACCCAGTACTTC.

This chain joins TRBV12-3 or TRBV12-4 and TRBJ2-1, with a possible D match to TRBD2 (6 bases). The V and J ends lost 5 bases and 8 bases respectively, with 16 bases between them. The CDR3 runs 14 residues. The CDR3 here is CASSPRLDLYEQFF. CDR3 sequence (DNA): TGTGCCAGCAGTCCGCGACTAGATCTCTATGAGCAGTTCTTC.

A few counts support this clonotype. The chain links TRBV6-1 to TRBJ1-2; D unclear. The CDR3 totals 13 residues. Trimming removed 8 bases at V and 0 bases at J, with 10 bases between. Germline CDR1 is MNHNS and CDR2 is SASEGT. The CDR3 region is CASGERANYGYTF. The CDR3 DNA sequence: TGTGCCAGCGGGGAGAGGGCTAACTATGGCTACACCTTC.

The chain has TRBV6-2 or TRBV6-3 and TRBJ2-7; D is perhaps TRBD2 (6 bases). Trimming took 7 bases from V and 0 from J, leaving 16 bases between them. Germline assignment: CDR1 MNHEY and CDR2 SVGEGT. This CDR3 contains 15 residues. CDR3 sequence reads: CASTNSGLSSYEQYF. Here the CDR3 DNA reads TGTGCCAGCACCAATAGCGGCCTGAGCTCCTACGAGCAGTACTTC.